Following are 4 T cell receptor beta chains from one sample sequenced in a study of T cell responses to AZD1222 COVID-19 vaccine. Method: immunoSEQ multiplex PCR; TCRdb's copy keeps in-frame clones and lacks some. The sample records approximately 80,000 clones, around 89% being singletons. This specimen was peripheral blood, taken on day 0 of AZD1222 vaccination. The receptors were gathered from an adult in good health.

V is TRBV5-1 and J is TRBJ2-7; no firm D call. This CDR3 is 13 amino acids long. The germline V gene encodes CDR1 SGHRS and CDR2 YFSETQ. V lost 0 bases and J lost 7, with 11 bases in between. The CDR3 nucleotides are TGCGCCAGCAGCTTGGGCAGCCCCGGGGAGCAGTACTTC. Residues: CASSLGSPGEQYF.

V is TRBV6-5 and J is TRBJ2-7; D gene unclear. Germline V CDR1 and CDR2: MNHEY, SVGAGI. This CDR3 has 14 residues. The V gene lost 8 bases and the J gene lost 0 bases, with 14 bases spanning the gap. The CDR3 protein is CASGQDPSSYEQYF. The CDR3 bases are TGTGCCAGCGGGCAGGACCCTAGCTCCTACGAGCAGTACTTC.

This clone was counted once. V and J are TRBV10-3 and TRBJ1-4; tentative D call: TRBD1 (5 bases). Germline V gives CDR1 ENHRY, CDR2 SYGVKD. Trimming removed 4 bases from V and 7 bases from J, with 7 bases in between. CDR3 length equals 12 residues. The CDR3 DNA sequence: TGTGCCATCAGTGGCCAGGGTGAAAAACTGTTTTTT. Protein: CAISGQGEKLFF.

The chain recombines TRBV11-2 with TRBJ2-1; no clear D. V was trimmed by 4 bases and J by 4 bases, leaving 11 bases between them. Germline V gene sequence: CDR1 SGHAT, CDR2 FQNNGV. The CDR3 contains 14 residues. CDR3 sequence: CASSSLLGYNEQFF. CDR3 nucleotides: TGTGCCAGCAGCTCCTTACTGGGTTACAATGAGCAGTTCTTC.